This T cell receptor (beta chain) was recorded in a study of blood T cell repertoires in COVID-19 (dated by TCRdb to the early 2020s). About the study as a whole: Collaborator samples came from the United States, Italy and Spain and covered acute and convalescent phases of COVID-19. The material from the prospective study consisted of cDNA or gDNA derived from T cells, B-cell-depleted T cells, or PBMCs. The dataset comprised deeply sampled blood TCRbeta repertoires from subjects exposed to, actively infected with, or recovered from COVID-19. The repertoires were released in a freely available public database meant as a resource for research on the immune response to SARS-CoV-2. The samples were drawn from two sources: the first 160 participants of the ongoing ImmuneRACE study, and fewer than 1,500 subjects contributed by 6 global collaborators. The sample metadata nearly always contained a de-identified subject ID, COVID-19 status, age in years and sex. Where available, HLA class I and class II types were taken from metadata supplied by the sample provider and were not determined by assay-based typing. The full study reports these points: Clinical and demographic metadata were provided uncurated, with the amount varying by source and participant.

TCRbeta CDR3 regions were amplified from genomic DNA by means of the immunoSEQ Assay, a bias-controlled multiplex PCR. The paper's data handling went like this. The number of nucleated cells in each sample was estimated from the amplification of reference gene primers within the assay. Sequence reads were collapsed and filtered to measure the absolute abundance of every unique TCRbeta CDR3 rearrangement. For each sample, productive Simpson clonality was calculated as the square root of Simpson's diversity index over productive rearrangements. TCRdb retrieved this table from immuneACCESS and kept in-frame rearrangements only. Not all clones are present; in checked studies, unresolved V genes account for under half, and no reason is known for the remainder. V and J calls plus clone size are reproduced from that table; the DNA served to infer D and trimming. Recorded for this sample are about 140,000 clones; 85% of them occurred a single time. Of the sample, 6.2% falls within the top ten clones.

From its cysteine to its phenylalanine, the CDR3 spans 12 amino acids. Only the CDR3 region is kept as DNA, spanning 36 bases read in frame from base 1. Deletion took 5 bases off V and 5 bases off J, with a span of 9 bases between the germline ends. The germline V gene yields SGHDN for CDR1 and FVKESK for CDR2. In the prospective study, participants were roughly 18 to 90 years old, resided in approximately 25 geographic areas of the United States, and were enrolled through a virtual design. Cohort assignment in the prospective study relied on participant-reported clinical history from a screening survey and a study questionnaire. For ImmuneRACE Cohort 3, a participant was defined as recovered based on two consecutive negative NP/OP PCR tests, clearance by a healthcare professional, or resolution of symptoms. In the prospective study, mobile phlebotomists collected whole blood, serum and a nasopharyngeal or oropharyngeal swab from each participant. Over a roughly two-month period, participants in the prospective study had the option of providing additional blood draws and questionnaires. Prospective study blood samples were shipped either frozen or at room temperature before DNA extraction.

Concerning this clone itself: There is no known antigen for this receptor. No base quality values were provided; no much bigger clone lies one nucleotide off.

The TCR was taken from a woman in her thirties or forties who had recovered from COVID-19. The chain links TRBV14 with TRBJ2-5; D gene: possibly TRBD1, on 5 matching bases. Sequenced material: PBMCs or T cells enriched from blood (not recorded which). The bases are TGTGCCAGCAGCGCGCCAGGGGAGACCCAGTACTTC. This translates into CASSAPGETQYF.